The sequence of this T cell receptor beta chain was determined in a study of Ad26.COV2.S vaccination and SARS-CoV-2 variants. General study results and limits: Placebo recipients and vaccine recipients were similar in non-spike TCR breadth.

The germline V gene encodes CDR1 SGHNT and CDR2 YYREEE (reference sequence). Deletions cut 4 bases from V and 1 base from J, with 14 bases between. This CDR3 is 15 amino acids long. Sequenced by immunoSEQ multiplex PCR; TCRdb stores in-frame clones only, minus some. The table includes around 340,000 clones, less than 90% detected once. Regarding treatment: roughly 18 received Ad26.COV2.S at low or high dose, single or two shots; 5 received placebo; per-sample allocation not given. Repertoires come from day 63 after the first vaccine or placebo injection. As concerns this clone: Its specificity is unknown.

The sequence was obtained from a person between 18 and 65 years old who received the Ad26.COV2.S COVID-19 vaccine or a placebo. V usage is TRBV5-4 and J usage is TRBJ1-1, with a possible D match to TRBD1 (5 bases). The sequencing here drew on peripheral blood, taken in a trial of Ad26.COV2.S vaccine versus placebo. Here the CDR3 DNA reads TGTGCCAGCAGCGCCCCGACAGAAGAGAACACTGAAGCTTTCTTT. Translating it yields CASSAPTEENTEAFF.